This T cell receptor beta chain was obtained from a study of monozygotic twins with inflammatory bowel disease. Reprocessing the 5' RACE reads, TCRdb reports a single entry for every CDR3 protein and omits DNA. In all, the sample yields approximately 300,000 distinct CDR3 sequences. The sequence was obtained from a human donor with ulcerative colitis or Crohn's disease, or a healthy co-twin of an affected twin (not recorded which). Sequencing was carried out using blood.

CDR3 region: CASSVGPGGEQYF. The chain uses TRBV9 and TRBJ2-7; TCRdb selects TRBD1, and the lack of DNA leaves this call unchecked. The CDR3 runs to 13 residues. The germline V gene encodes CDR1 SGDLS and CDR2 YYNGEE.